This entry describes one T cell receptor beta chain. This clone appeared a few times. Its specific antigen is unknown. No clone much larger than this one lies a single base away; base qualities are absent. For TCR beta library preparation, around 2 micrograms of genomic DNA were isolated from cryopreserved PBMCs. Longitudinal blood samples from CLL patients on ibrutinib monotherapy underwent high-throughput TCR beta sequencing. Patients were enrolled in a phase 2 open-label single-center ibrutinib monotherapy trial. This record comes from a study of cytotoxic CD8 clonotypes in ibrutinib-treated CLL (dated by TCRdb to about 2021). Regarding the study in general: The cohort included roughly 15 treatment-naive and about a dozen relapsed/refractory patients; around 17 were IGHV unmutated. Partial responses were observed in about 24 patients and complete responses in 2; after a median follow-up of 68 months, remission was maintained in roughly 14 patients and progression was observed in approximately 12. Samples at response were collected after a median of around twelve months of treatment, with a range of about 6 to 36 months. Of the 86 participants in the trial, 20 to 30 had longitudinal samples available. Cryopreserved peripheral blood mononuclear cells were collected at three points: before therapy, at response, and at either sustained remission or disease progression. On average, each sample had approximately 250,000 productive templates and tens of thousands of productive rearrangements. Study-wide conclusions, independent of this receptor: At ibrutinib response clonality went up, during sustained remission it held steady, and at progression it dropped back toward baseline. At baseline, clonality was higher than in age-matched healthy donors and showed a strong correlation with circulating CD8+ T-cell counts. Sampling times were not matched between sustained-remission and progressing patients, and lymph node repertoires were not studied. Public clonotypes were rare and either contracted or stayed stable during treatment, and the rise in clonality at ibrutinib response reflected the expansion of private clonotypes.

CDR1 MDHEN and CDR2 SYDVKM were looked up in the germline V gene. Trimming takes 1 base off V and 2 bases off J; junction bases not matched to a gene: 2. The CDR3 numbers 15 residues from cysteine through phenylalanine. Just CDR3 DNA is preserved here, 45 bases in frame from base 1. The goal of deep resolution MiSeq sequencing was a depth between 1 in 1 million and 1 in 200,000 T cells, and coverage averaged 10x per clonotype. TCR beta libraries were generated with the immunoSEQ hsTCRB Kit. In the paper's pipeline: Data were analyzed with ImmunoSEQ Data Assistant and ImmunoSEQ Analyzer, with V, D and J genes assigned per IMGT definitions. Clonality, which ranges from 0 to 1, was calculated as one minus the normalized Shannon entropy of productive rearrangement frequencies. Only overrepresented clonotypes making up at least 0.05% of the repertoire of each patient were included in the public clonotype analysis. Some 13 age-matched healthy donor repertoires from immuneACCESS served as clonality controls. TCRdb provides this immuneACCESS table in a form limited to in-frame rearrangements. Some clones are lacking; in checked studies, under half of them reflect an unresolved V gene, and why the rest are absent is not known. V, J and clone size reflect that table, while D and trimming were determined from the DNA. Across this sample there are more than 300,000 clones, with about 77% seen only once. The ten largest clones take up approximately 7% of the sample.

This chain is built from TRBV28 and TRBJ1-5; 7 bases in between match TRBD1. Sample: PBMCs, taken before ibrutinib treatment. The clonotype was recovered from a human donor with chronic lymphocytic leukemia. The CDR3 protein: CASSLSGGGNQPQHF. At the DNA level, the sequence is TGTGCCAGCAGTTTATCAGGGGGTGGCAATCAGCCCCAGCATTTT.